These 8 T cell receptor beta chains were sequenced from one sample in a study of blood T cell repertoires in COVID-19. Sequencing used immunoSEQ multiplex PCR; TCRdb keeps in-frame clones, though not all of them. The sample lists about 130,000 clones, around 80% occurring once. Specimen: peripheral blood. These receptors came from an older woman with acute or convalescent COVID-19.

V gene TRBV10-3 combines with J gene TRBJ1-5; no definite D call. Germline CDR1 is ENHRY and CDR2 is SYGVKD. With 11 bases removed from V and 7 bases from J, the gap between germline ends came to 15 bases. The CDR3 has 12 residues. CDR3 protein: CASEDPGQPQHF. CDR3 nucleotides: TGTGCCTCGGAGGATCCGGGCCAGCCCCAGCATTTT.

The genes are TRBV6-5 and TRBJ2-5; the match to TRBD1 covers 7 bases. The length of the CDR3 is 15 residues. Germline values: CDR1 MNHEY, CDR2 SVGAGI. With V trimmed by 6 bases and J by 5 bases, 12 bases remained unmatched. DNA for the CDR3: TGTGCCAGCAGCCGGACAGGAGCCCGGCGGGAGACCCAGTACTTC. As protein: CASSRTGARRETQYF.

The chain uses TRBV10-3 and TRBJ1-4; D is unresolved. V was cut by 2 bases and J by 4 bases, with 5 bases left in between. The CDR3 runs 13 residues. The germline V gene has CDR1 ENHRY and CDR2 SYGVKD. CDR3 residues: CAISEIFNEKLFF. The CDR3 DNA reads TGTGCCATCAGTGAGATCTTTAATGAAAAACTGTTTTTT.

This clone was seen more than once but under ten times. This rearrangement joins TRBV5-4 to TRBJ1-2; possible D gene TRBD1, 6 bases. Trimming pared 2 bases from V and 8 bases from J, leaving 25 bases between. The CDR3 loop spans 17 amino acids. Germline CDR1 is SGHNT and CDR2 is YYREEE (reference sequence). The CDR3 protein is CASSFEFGGLSPSGYTF. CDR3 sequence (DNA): TGTGCCAGCAGCTTTGAATTCGGGGGGCTTTCACCTAGCGGCTACACCTTC.

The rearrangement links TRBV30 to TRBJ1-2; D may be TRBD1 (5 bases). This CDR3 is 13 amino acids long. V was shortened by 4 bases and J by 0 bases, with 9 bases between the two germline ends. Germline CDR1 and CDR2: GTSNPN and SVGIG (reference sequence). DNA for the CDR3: TGTGCCTGGAACCGGACACCTAACTATGGCTACACCTTC. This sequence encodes CAWNRTPNYGYTF.

The CDR3 DNA sequence: TGTGCCATCAGTGAATGGCACCAAGAGACCCAGTACTTC. Amino acid sequence: CAISEWHQETQYF. V is TRBV10-3 and J is TRBJ2-5; D remains unclear. The CDR3 loop spans 13 amino acids. The V gene's germline CDR1 is ENHRY and CDR2 SYGVKD. V lost 3 bases to trimming and J lost 0 bases, with 5 bases between them.

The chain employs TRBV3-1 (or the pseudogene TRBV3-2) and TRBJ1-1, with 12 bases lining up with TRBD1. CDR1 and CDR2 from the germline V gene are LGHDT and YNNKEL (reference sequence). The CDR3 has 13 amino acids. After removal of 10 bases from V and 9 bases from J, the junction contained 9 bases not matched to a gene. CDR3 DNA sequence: TGTGCCACCTCCGGGACAGGGGGCCATAAAGCTTTCTTT. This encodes CATSGTGGHKAFF.

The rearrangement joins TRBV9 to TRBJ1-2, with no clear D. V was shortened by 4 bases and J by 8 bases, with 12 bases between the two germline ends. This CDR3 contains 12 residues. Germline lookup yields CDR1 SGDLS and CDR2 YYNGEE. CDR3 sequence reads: CASSPPGGGYTF. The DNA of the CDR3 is TGTGCCAGCAGCCCCCCAGGAGGCGGCTACACCTTC.